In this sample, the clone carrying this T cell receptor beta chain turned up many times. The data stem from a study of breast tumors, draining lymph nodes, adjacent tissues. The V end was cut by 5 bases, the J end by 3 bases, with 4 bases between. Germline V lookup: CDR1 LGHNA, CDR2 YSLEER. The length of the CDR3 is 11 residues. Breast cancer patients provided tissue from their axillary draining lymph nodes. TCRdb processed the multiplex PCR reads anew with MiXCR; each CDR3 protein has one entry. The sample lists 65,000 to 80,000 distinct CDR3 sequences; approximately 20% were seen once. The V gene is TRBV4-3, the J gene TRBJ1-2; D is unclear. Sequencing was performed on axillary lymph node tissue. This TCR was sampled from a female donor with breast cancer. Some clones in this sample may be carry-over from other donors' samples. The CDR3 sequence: CASSDYYGYTF. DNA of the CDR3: TGCGCCAGCAGCGATTACTATGGCTACACCTTC.